A selection of T cell receptor beta chains follows, all from one sample in a study of blood T cell repertoires in COVID-19. Clones were read by immunoSEQ multiplex PCR, and TCRdb kept only the in-frame ones, dropping some. Among 380,000 or so clones listed, 81% were seen once. The specimen was peripheral blood. The source of these receptors is a human donor with acute or convalescent COVID-19. The donor label of this sample is uncertain. Both conserved end residues are part of each CDR3. Fields, in order: D gene, J gene, V gene, CDR3 protein. The D gene is left open where the match is weak.

- TRBJ2-1 TRBV29-1 CSVGKRLSYNEQFF
- TRBJ1-1 TRBV27 CASSRSGGRGRTEAFF
TRBD1 TRBJ2-1 TRBV3-1/TRBV3-2 CASSQEGGVVNEQFF
- TRBJ1-4 TRBV18 CASSPPRPNEKLFF
TRBD1 TRBJ2-1 TRBV5-1 CASSLLGAGGNPGDEQFF
- TRBJ2-3 TRBV5-8 CASPWRLPFNTF
- TRBJ2-7 TRBV5-1 CASSLAGKPPSYEQYF
TRBD1 TRBJ1-6 TRBV5-6 CASTEWDRDNAPLHF
- TRBJ2-1 TRBV30 CAWSVVEYNEQFF
TRBD1 TRBJ1-4 TRBV27 CASSYSGTGVEKLFF
TRBD2 TRBJ2-1 TRBV18 CASSPIAGGLDNEQFF
TRBD1 TRBJ1-4 TRBV28 CASRQGLSNEKLFF
- TRBJ2-7 TRBV5-1 CASSLASLVTYEQYF
TRBD1 TRBJ1-1 TRBV18 CASSPRQGENTEAFF
- TRBJ1-6 TRBV6-5 CASSYQITANSPLHF
TRBD2 TRBJ2-1 TRBV6-2/TRBV6-3 CASSYHVERGGNEQFF
TRBD2 TRBJ2-7 TRBV5-6 CASSPTLAGEQYF
- TRBJ1-4 TRBV18 CASSPSPTNEKLFF
TRBD2 TRBJ2-7 TRBV7-2 CASSLAGGGASYEQYF
- TRBJ1-6 TRBV9 CASSRVDSRSPLHF
TRBD1 TRBJ2-2 TRBV5-4 CASSLSRTGVTGELFF
TRBD2 TRBJ2-1 TRBV7-9 CASSLPSGSRNEQFF
- TRBJ1-6 TRBV15 CATSREKGGRLNSPLHF
TRBD1 TRBJ2-1 TRBV29-1 CSVFLGQGNEQFF
- TRBJ1-1 TRBV29-1 CSVVGRTMNTEAFF
- TRBJ1-1 TRBV21-1 CASSKVIEANTEAFF
TRBD2 TRBJ2-3 TRBV30 CAYTSGGTDTQYF
- TRBJ1-3 TRBV14 CASSQFETPSGNTIYF
TRBD1 TRBJ1-5 TRBV28 CASIPGTVNQPQHF
- TRBJ2-1 TRBV18 CASSPVGRTGGRNEQFF
TRBD1 TRBJ1-1 TRBV7-9 CASSFFDRGTEAFF
- TRBJ2-3 TRBV7-9 CASSTPGQDTDTQYF
- TRBJ2-2 TRBV3-1/TRBV3-2 CASSLGGPRTGELFF
- TRBJ2-7 TRBV18 CASSSNRADEQYF
TRBD1 TRBJ1-5 TRBV5-1 CASSLGGTGGEPQHF
- TRBJ1-5 TRBV19 CASSLQGGNQPQHF
- TRBJ1-1 TRBV7-9 CASSLAASGVNTEAFF
TRBD2 TRBJ2-1 TRBV19 CASSIDPSLAVKGYEQFF
- TRBJ1-3 TRBV11-2 CASSSPGQTIYF